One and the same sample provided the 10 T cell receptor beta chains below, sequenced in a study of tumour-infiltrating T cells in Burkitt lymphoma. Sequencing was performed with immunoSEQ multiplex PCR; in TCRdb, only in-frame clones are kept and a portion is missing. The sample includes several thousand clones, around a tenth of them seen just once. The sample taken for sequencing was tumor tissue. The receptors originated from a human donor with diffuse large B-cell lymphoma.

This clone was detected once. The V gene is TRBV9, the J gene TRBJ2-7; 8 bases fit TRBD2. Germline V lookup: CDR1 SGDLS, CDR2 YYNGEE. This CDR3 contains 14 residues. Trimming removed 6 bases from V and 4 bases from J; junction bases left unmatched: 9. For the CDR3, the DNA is TGTGCCAGCACCCCGGGGGGGGGAGGTTACGAGCAGTACTTC. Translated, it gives CASTPGGGGYEQYF.

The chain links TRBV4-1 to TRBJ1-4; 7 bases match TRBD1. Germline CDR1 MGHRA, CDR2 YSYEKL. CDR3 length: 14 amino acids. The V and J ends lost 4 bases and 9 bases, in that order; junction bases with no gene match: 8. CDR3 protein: CASSRGGTEQKLFF. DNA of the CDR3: TGCGCCAGCAGCCGAGGCGGGACAGAGCAAAAACTGTTTTTT.

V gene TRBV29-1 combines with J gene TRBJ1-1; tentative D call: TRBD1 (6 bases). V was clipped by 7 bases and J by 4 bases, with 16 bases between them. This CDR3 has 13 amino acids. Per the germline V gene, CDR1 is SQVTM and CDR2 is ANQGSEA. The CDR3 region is CSAVGQGRTEAFF. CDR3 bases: TGCAGCGCCGTAGGGCAGGGGCGCACTGAAGCTTTCTTT.

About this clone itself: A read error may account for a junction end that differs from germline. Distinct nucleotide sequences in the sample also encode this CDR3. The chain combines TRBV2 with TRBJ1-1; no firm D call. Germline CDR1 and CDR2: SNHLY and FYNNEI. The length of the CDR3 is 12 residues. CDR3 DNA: TGTGCCAGCAGGGACGGATTACCTGAAGCCTTCTTT. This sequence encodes CASRDGLPEAFF.

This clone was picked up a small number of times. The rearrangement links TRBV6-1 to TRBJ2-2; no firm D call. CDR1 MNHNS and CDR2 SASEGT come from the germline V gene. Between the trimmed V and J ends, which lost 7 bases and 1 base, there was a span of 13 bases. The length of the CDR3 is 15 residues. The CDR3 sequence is CASNLWPLNTGELFF. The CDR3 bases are TGTGCCAGCAATTTATGGCCGCTGAACACCGGGGAGCTGTTTTTT.

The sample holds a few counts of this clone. As DNA, the CDR3 is TGTGCCAGCAGTTACGAGGGGGCATACGGCTACACCTTC. Translating it yields CASSYEGAYGYTF. The gene calls are TRBV6-6 and TRBJ1-2, with 7 bases matching TRBD1. V lost 2 bases, J lost 8 bases, and 5 bases stayed unmatched. The CDR3 loop spans 13 amino acids. Germline loops: CDR1 MNHNY, CDR2 SVGAGI (reference sequence).

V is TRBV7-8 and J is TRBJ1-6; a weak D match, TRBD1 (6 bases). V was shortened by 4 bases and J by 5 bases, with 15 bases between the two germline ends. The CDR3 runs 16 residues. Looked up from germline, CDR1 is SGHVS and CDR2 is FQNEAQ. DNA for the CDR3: TGTGCCAGCAGCTGGAACCGGGACACGGATAATTCACCCCTCCACTTT. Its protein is CASSWNRDTDNSPLHF.

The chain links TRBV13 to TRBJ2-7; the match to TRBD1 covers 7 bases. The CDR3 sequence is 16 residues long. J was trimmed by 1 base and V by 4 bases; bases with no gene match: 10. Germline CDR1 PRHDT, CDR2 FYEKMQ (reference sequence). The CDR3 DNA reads TGTGCCAGCAGCTCGAGAAACAGGGGATTGTCCTACGAGCAGTACTTC. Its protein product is CASSSRNRGLSYEQYF. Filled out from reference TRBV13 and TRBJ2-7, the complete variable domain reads AAGVIQSPRHLIKEKRETATLKCYPIPRHDTVYWYQQGPGQDPQFLISFYEKMQSDKGSIPDRFSAQQFSDYHSELNMSSLELGDSALYFCASSSRNRGLSYEQYFGPGTRLTVT.

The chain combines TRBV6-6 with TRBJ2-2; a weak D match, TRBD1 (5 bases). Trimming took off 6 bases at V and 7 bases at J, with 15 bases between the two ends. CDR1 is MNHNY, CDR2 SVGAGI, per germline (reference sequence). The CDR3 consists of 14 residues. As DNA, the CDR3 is TGTGCCAGCAGATCACTGCAGGGTGGCGGGGAGCTGTTTTTT. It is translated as CASRSLQGGGELFF.

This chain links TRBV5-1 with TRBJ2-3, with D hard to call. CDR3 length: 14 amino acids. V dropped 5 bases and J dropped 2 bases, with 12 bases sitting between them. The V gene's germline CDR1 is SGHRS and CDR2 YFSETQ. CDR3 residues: CASRNSPDTDTQYF. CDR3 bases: TGCGCCAGCAGAAATAGCCCCGACACAGATACGCAGTATTTT. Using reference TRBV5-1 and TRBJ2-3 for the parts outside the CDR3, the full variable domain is KAGVTQTPRYLIKTRGQQVTLSCSPISGHRSVSWYQQTPGQGLQFLFEYFSETQRNKGNFPGRFSGRQFSNSRSEMNVSTLELGDSALYLCASRNSPDTDTQYFGPGTRLTVL.